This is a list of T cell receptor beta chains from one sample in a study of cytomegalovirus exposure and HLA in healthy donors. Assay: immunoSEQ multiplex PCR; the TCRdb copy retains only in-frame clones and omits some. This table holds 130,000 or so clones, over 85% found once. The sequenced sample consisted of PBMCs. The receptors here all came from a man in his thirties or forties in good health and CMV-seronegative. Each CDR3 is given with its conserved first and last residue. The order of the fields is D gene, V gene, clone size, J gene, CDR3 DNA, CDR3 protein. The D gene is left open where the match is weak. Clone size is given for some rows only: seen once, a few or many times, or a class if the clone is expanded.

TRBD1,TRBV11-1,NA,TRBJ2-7,TGTGCCAGCAGCCAAGGGACAGGGGGTTCCTACGAGCAGTACTTC,CASSQGTGGSYEQYF
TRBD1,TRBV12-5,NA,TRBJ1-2,TGTGCTAGTGGTTTGGGTCAGGGGGCGTATGGCTACACCTTC,CASGLGQGAYGYTF
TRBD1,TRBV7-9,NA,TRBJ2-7,TGTGCCAGCAGCTCTTACAGGGGGCGTACCTACGAGCAGTACTTC,CASSSYRGRTYEQYF
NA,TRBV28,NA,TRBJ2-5,TGTGCCAGCAGGCGGACAGTACAAGAGACCCAGTACTTC,CASRRTVQETQYF
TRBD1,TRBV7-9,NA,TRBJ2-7,TGTGCCAGCAGCTTATATGGGACAGGATCCTACGAGCAGTACTTC,CASSLYGTGSYEQYF
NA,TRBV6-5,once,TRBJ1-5,TGTGCCAGCATTCCTACGGCGGCGGAGCAGCCCCAGCATTTT,CASIPTAAEQPQHF
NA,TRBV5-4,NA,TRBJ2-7,TGTGCCAGCAGCTTGGCCCAGGGAAGCTCCTACGAGCAGTACTTC,CASSLAQGSSYEQYF
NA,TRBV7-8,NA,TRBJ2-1,TGTGCCAGCAGCTTTCGGGAGTACAATGAGCAGTTCTTC,CASSFREYNEQFF
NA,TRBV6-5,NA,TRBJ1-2,TGTGCCAGCAGTTACGGACAGTGGGAGGGGTATGGCTACACCTTC,CASSYGQWEGYGYTF
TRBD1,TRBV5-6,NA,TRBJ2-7,TGTGCCAGCAGCTTCGGGACAGGGACCTACGAGCAGTACTTC,CASSFGTGTYEQYF
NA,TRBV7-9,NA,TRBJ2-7,TGTGCCAGCAGCCCGGGACTTCAGCAGTACTTC,CASSPGLQQYF
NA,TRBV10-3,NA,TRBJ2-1,TGTGCCATCTCCCAGGGGGGATACAATGAGCAGTTCTTC,CAISQGGYNEQFF
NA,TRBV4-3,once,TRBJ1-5,TGCGCCAGCAGCCAAGACCTCTGGGGAGGAGGTCAGCCCCAGCATTTT,CASSQDLWGGGQPQHF
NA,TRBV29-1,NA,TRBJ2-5,TGCAGCGCTGACGGGGTCCTTTATCCCCCAGAGACCCAGTACTTC,CSADGVLYPPETQYF
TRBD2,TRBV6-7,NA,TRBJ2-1,TGTGCCAGCAGTTACTCGATTTTAGCGGGGGGCCAGCGCAATGAGCAGTTCTTC,CASSYSILAGGQRNEQFF
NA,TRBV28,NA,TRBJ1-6,TGTGCCAGCACCGACAGGAATAATTCACCCCTCCACTTT,CASTDRNNSPLHF